This T cell receptor beta chain derives from a study of shared clonotypes between healthy human individuals (dated by TCRdb to 2018 to 2020). Study-wide context: The cohort comprised a couple of women and a few men aged 18 to 49 years. For each donor, CD4 naive and CD4 memory were each run on three plates, CD8 naive on two plates, and CD8 memory on one plate. Blood TCR repertoires of several healthy adults were deeply sequenced to estimate repertoire size and the extent of clonotype sharing between individuals. Libraries were prepared and TCR repertoires were sequenced by different laboratories using diverse techniques, in order to increase sequencing depth and limit assay-specific biases. Between about 0.9 and 9 billion PBMCs per donor were obtained by leukapheresis. General conclusions and limits of the study: Naive subsets generally had larger estimated clonotype richness than memory subsets did. Because the study included a small number of donors, the genetic and exposure-history diversity represented was limited. Higher generation probabilities were observed for clonotypes shared by all four sorted-subset donors than for non-shared clonotypes. Rarefaction of sorted-subset datasets indicated incomplete sequencing despite the large sequencing depth. Based on pairwise subsampling, the degree of clonotype sharing among donors was expected to be affected by sequencing depth. Sampling was restricted to blood, and TCR repertoires in tissue are likely to differ from TCR repertoires in blood. Roughly 5% of naive CD4, 3.5% of naive CD8, 2.3% of memory CD4, and about 0.4% of memory CD8 clonotypes were shared across several donors.

Using the deep immunoSEQ assay, multiplex PCR amplified TCR CDR3 regions from genomic DNA. Extracted genomic DNA from each cell subset was distributed evenly across all wells of several immunoSEQ 96-well plates, and each plate was treated as a replicate. For sorted subsets, roughly 200 ng of genomic DNA, equivalent to tens of thousands of T cell genomes, went into each replicate PCR. Purified libraries were quantified with a Qubit 3.0 fluorometer, sized on a Bioanalyzer 2100, and re-quantified with the KAPA Library Quantification kit. Every immunoSEQ 96-well plate was sequenced on a dedicated single-read 150-cycle Illumina NextSeq 550 flow cell. The study's own analysis went as follows. Because only junctional sequences without quality scores were contained in the immunoSEQ output, filtering matching that applied to full-length reads could not be performed. Sequences were annotated with PyIR, a Python wrapper for IgBLAST v1.9, using IMGT germline references to assign V/J genes and CDR3. Reads were removed for weak V/J assignments (E-value above 1e-6), missing CDR3, stop codons, out-of-frame junctions, or ambiguous translated residues. V3J clonotypes were defined by identical inferred V gene, J gene, and CDR3 amino acid sequence. The percentage overlap between two repertoires was calculated by dividing the number of shared unique clonotypes by the size of the smaller repertoire. Repertoire richness was assessed with RTK rarefaction, the Chao1 estimator, and Recon v2.1 estimates of unobserved clonotypes. Generation probabilities were computed with OLGA for all TCRbeta clonotypes obtained by the gDNA method from several donors. TCRdb limited this immuneACCESS table to in-frame rearrangements with V and J called. A share of clones is missing; checked studies link under half to unresolved V genes, and the rest is unexplained. V and J calls and clone size are copied from that table; D and trimming were computed from the DNA. This sample holds around 2,000,000 clones; 85% to 95% were observed only once. Clones ranked in the top ten supply roughly 1% of the sample.

The germline V gene encodes CDR1 SGHTA and CDR2 FQGNSA. Reading from cysteine to phenylalanine, the CDR3 counts 15 amino acids. Only the CDR3 region is kept as DNA, spanning 45 bases read in frame from base 1. Compared with germline, V lacks 5 bases and J lacks 4 bases; bases without a gene match: 5. As to this clone: The target of this receptor is not known. Per-nucleotide qualities are absent, and no much larger clonotype sits a single base away.

CD8 naive samples consisted of CD45RO-negative cells that were positively selected for CCR7, yielding a CD45RA+CCR7+ population without TemRA cells. Donors were healthy HIV-negative adults with no recently reported acute infections or vaccinations. Every donor was a Caucasian adult residing in Nashville, Tennessee, USA. After blood collection by leukapheresis, PBMCs were isolated using Ficoll-Histopaque density gradient centrifugation and then cryopreserved in the vapor phase of liquid nitrogen. Purity and quantity of every magnetically sorted T cell population were checked by analytical flow cytometry. Genomic DNA was isolated from each sorted fraction and quantified by UV absorbance on a Nanodrop 2000c.

The chain is assembled from TRBV7-2 and TRBJ2-1, with 10 bases in between that match TRBD2. The receptor's source is a man between 18 and 35 years old in good health. Sequencing was performed on naive CD8+ T cells sorted from blood. What the cell subset or site label conveys for this sample: CD45RA+CCR7+. Read as DNA, the sequence is TGTGCCAGCAGCCCCCTAGCGGGGGAATACAATGAGCAGTTCTTC. Translated, this is CASSPLAGEYNEQFF.